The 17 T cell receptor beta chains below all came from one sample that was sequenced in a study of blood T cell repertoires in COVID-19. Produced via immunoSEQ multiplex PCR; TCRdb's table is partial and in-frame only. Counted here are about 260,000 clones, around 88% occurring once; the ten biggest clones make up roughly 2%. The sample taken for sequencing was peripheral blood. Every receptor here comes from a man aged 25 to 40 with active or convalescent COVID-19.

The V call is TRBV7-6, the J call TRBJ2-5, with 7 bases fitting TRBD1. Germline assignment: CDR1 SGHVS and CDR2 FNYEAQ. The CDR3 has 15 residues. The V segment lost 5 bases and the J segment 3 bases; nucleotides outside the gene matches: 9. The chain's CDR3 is CASSPRTGEKETQYF. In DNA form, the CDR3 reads TGTGCCAGCAGCCCCAGGACAGGAGAAAAAGAGACCCAGTACTTC.

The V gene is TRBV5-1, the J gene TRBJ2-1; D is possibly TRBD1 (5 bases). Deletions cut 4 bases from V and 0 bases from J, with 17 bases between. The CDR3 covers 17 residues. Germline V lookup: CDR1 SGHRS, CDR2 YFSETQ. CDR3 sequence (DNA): TGCGCCAGCAGCCCCCGGGTGGGGCGACGCTCCTACAATGAGCAGTTCTTC. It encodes CASSPRVGRRSYNEQFF.

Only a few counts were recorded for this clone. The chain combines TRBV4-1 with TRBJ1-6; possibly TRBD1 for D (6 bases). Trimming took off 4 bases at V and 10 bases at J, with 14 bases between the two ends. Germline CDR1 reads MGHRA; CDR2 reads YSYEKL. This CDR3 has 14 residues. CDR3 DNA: TGCGCCAGCAGCCGGGACACGGACCCGTCACCCCTCCACTTT. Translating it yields CASSRDTDPSPLHF.

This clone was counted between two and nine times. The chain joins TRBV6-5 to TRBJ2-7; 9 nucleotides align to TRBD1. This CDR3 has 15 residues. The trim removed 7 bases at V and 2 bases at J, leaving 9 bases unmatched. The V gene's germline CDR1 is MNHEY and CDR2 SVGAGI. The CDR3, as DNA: TGTGCCAGCACCGGGGGACAGGGAGGGACCTACGAGCAGTACTTC. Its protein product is CASTGGQGGTYEQYF.

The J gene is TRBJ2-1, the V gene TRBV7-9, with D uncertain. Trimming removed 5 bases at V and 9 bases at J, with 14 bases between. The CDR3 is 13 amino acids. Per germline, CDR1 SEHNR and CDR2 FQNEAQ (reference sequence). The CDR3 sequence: CASSPSIGGEQFF. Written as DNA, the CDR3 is TGTGCCAGCAGCCCCTCCATCGGTGGTGAGCAGTTCTTC.

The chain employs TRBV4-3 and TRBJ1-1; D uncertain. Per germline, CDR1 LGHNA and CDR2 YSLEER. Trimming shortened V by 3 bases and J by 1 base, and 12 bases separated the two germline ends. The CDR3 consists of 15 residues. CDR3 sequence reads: CASSHKGGPNTEAFF. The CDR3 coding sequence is TGCGCCAGCAGCCACAAAGGTGGGCCGAACACTGAAGCTTTCTTT.

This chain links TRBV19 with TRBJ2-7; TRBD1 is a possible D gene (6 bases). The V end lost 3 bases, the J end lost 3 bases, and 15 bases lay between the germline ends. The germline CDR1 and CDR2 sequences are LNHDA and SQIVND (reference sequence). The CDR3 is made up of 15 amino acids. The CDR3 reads CASSIADSRLYEQYF. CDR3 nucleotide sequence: TGTGCCAGTAGTATTGCGGACAGTCGCCTCTACGAGCAGTACTTC.

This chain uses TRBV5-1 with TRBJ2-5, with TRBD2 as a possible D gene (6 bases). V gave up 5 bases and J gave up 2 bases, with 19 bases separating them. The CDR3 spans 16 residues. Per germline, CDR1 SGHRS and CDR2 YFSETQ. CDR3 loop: CASRPIFRDLQETQYF. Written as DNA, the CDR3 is TGCGCCAGCAGACCAATTTTCCGGGACTTACAAGAGACCCAGTACTTC.

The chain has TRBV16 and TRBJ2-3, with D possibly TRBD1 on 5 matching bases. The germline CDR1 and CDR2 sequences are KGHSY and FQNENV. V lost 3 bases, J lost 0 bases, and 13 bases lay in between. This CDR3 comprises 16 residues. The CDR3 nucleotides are TGTGCCAGCAGCCACAAGGGGTTCTCTAGCACAGATACGCAGTATTTT. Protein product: CASSHKGFSSTDTQYF.

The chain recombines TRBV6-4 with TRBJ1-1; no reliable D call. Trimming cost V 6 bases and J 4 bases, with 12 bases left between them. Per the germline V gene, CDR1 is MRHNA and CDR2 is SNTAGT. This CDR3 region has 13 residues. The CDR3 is CASSQEEGTEAFF. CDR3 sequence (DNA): TGTGCCAGCAGCCAGGAGGAGGGCACTGAAGCTTTCTTT.

This CDR3 is CASSPFVQGNTEAFF. DNA of the CDR3: TGTGCCAGCTCACCATTTGTACAGGGTAACACTGAAGCTTTCTTT. This chain uses TRBV18 with TRBJ1-1, with D perhaps TRBD1 (6 bases). V dropped 2 bases and J dropped 2 bases, with 12 bases sitting between them. Looked up from germline, CDR1 is KGHSH and CDR2 is LQKENI. The CDR3 has 15 residues.

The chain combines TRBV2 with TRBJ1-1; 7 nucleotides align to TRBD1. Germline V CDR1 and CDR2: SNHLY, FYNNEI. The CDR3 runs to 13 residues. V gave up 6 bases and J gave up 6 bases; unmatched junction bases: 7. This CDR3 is CASRADRVAEAFF. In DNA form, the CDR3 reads TGTGCCAGCAGGGCAGACAGGGTCGCTGAAGCTTTCTTT.

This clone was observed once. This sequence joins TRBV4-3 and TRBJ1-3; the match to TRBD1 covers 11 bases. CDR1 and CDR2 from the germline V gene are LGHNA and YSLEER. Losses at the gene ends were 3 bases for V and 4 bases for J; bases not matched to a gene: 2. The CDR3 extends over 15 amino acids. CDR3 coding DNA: TGCGCCAGCAGCCAGGACAGGGGGCCCGGAAACACCATATATTTT. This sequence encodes CASSQDRGPGNTIYF.

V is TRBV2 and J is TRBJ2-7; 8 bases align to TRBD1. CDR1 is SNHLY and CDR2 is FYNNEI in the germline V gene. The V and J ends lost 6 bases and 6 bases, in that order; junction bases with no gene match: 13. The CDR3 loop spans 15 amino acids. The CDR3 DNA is TGTGCCAGCAGGGACGGACAGGGAAGGTTTTCCGAGCAGTACTTC. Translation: CASRDGQGRFSEQYF.

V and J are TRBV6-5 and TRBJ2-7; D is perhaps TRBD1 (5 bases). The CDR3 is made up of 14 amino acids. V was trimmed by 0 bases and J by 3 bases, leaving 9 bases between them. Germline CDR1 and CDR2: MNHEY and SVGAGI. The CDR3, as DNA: TGTGCCAGCAGTTACTCAGGGGCTAACTACGAGCAGTACTTC. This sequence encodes CASSYSGANYEQYF.

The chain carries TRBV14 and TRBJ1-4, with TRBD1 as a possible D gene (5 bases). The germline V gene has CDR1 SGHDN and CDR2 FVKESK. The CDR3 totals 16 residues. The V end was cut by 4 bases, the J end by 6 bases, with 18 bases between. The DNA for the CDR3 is TGTGCCAGCAGCCCGCTGACAGCTACATCGCATGAAAAACTGTTTTTT. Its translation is CASSPLTATSHEKLFF. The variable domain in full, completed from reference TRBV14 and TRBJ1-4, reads EAGVTQFPSHSVIEKGQTVTLRCDPISGHDNLYWYRRVMGKEIKFLLHFVKESKQDESGMPNNRFLAERTGGTYSTLKVQPAELEDSGVYFCASSPLTATSHEKLFFGSGTQLSVL.

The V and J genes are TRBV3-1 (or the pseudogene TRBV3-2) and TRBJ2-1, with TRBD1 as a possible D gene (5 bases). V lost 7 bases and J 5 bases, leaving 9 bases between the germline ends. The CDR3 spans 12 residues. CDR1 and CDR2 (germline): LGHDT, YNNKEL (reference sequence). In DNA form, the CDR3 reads TGTGCCAGCAACACACAGGACAATGAGCAGTTCTTC. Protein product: CASNTQDNEQFF.